This T cell receptor (beta chain) was identified during a study of cytomegalovirus exposure and HLA in healthy donors. Of note for this clone: Antigen unknown.

Primers: 60 Vbeta forward and 13 Jbeta reverse. Using immunoSEQ multiplex PCR, the repertoire was profiled, and TCRdb retains in-frame clones only, with some absent. The sample lists fewer than 200,000 clones, around four fifths occurring once. Overall study results and limits: The study assumed roughly uniform donor sequencing depth for presence/absence analyses.

CDR1 and CDR2 (germline): LGHNA, YNFKEQ. CDR3 length: 15 residues. The V and J ends lost 5 bases and 2 bases, in that order; junction bases with no gene match: 6. The sequence derives from a woman between 45 and 60 years old in good health and CMV-seronegative. Material: PBMCs. The rearrangement links TRBV4-2 to TRBJ1-5; the match to TRBD1 covers 7 bases. The CDR3 loop is CASSDRALGNQPQHF. The CDR3 bases are TGTGCCAGCAGCGACAGGGCCTTAGGCAATCAGCCCCAGCATTTT.